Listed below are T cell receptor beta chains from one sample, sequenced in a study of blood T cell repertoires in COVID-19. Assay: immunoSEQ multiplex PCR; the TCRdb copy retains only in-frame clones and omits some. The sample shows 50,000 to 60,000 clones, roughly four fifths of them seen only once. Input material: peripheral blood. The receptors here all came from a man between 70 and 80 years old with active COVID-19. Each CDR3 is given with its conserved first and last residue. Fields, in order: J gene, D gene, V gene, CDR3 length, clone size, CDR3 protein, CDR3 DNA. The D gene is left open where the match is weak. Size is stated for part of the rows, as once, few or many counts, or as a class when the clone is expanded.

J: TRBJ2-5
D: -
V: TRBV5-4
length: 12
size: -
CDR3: CASSTGYETQYF
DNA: TGTGCCAGCAGCACAGGATATGAGACCCAGTACTTC

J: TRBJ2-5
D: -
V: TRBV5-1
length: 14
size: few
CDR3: CASSSGQTQETQYF
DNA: TGCGCCAGCAGCTCAGGACAGACGCAAGAGACCCAGTACTTC

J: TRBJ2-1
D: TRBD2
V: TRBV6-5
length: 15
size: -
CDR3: CASSTTSGGYNEQFF
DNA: TGTGCCAGCAGTACCACTAGCGGGGGATACAATGAGCAGTTCTTC

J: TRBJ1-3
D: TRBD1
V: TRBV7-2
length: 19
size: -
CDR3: CASTASGTGTFGSGNTIYF
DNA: TGTGCCAGCACCGCATCAGGGACAGGGACCTTTGGCTCTGGAAACACCATATATTTT

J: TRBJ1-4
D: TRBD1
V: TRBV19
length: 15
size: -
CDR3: CASSTGQARNEKLFF
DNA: TGTGCCAGTAGTACTGGACAGGCGCGTAATGAAAAACTGTTTTTT

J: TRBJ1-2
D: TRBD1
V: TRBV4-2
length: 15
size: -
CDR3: CASSQAEGQNYGYTF
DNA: TGTGCCAGCAGCCAAGCGGAGGGACAGAACTATGGCTACACCTTC

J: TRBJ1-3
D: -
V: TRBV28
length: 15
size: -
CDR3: CASSSLRSSGNTIYF
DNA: TGTGCCAGCAGTTCCTTACGCAGCTCTGGAAACACCATATATTTT

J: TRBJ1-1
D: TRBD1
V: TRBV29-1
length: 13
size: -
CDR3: CSAGTGQSTEAFF
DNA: TGCAGCGCCGGGACAGGGCAGAGCACTGAAGCTTTCTTT

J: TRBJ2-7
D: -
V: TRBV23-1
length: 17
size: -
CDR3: CASSQSTGGPCSYEQYF
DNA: TGCGCCAGCAGTCAATCGACGGGGGGCCCATGTTCCTACGAGCAGTACTTC

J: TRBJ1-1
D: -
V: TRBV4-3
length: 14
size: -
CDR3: CASSQVWGGGEAFF
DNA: TGCGCCAGCAGCCAAGTTTGGGGAGGGGGGGAAGCTTTCTTT

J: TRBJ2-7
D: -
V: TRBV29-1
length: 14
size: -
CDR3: CSVETGLGVDEQYF
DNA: TGCAGCGTTGAAACAGGGCTGGGAGTGGACGAGCAGTACTTC

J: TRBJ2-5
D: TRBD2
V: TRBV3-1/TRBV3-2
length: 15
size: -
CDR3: CASSQGGGMRETQYF
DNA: TGTGCCAGCAGCCAAGGCGGGGGGATGCGGGAGACCCAGTACTTC

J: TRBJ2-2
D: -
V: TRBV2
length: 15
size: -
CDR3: CASSEMGGRTGELFF
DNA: TGTGCCAGCAGTGAAATGGGGGGGCGCACCGGGGAGCTGTTTTTT

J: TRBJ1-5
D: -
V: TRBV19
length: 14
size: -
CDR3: CATRAEDSNQPQHF
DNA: TGTGCCACCAGGGCCGAAGACAGCAATCAGCCCCAGCATTTT

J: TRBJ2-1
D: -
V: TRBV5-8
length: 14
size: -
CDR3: CASSLDRVVGEQFF
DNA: TGTGCCAGCAGCTTGGACAGGGTGGTCGGTGAGCAGTTCTTC

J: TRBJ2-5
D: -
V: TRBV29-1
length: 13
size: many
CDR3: CSVEGVIGKTQYF
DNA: TGCAGCGTTGAAGGTGTGATCGGGAAGACCCAGTACTTC

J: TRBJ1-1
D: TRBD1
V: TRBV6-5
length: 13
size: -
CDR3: CASSADRGSEAFF
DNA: TGTGCCAGCAGCGCTGACAGGGGTTCTGAAGCTTTCTTT

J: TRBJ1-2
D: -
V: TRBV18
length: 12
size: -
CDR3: CASSPSYYGYTF
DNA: TGTGCCAGCTCACCTTCCTACTATGGCTACACCTTC

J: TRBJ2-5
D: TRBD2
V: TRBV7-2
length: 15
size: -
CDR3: CASSQGTSGSGTQYF
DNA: TGTGCCAGCAGCCAAGGGACTAGCGGGTCGGGGACCCAGTACTTC

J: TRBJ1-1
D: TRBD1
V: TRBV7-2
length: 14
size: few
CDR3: CASSLAGQGLEAFF
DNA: TGTGCCAGCAGCTTAGCGGGACAGGGGTTGGAAGCTTTCTTT

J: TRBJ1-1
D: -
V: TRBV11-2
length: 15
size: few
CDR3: CASSGILGTDTEAFF
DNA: TGTGCCAGCAGCGGTATACTAGGGACTGACACTGAAGCTTTCTTT

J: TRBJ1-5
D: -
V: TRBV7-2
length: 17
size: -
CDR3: CASSLGLLTAHNQPQHF
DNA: TGTGCCAGCAGCTTAGGACTCTTGACAGCCCACAATCAGCCCCAGCATTTT

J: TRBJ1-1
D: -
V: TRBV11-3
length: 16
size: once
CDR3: CASSLEYRKRGTEAFF
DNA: TGTGCCAGCAGCTTAGAGTACCGGAAGCGGGGGACTGAAGCTTTCTTT

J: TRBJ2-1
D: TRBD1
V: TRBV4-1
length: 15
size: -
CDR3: CASSAGTGGLNEQFF
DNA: TGCGCCAGCAGCGCTGGGACAGGGGGATTAAATGAGCAGTTCTTC

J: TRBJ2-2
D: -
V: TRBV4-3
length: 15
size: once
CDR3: CASSPLPGPTGELFF
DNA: TGCGCCAGCAGCCCCCTCCCAGGCCCCACCGGGGAGCTGTTTTTT

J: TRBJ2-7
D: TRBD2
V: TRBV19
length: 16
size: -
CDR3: CASSTAIAGRQGEQYF
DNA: TGTGCCAGTAGTACAGCAATAGCGGGGCGGCAGGGCGAGCAGTACTTC

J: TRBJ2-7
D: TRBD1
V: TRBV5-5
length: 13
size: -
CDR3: CASTDRASYEQYF
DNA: TGTGCCAGCACGGACAGGGCTTCCTACGAGCAGTACTTC

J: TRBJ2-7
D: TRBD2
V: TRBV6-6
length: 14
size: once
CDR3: CASRRGGGWSEQYF
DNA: TGTGCCAGCAGGCGGGGGGGCGGGTGGAGCGAGCAGTACTTC

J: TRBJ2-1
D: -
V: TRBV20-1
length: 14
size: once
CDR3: CSASGNRRENEQFF
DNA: TGCAGTGCTAGTGGTAATAGAAGGGAGAATGAGCAGTTCTTC

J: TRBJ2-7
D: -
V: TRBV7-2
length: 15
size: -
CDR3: CASSIDSGFSGEQYF
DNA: TGTGCCAGCAGCATAGATTCAGGGTTTTCTGGCGAGCAGTACTTC

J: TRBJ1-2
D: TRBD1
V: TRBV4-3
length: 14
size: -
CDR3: CASSQETGVYGYTF
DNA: TGCGCCAGCAGCCAAGAAACAGGGGTCTATGGCTACACCTTC

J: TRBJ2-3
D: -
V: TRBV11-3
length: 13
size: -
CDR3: CASSLGETDTQYF
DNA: TGTGCCAGCAGCTTAGGAGAAACAGATACGCAGTATTTT

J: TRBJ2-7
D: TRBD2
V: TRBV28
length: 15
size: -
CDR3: CATVPSGTRLYEQYF
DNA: TGTGCCACCGTTCCCTCCGGGACTAGACTCTACGAGCAGTACTTC

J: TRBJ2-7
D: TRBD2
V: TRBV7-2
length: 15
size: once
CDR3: CASSPRLAGSYEQYF
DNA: TGTGCCAGCAGCCCCCGACTAGCGGGTTCCTACGAGCAGTACTTC

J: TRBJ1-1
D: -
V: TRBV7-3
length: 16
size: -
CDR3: CASSLNPAGMNTEAFF
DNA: TGTGCCAGCAGCTTAAACCCGGCAGGTATGAACACTGAAGCTTTCTTT

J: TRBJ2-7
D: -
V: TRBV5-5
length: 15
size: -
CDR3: CASSLQRSPNYEQYF
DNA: TGTGCCAGCAGCTTACAACGGAGCCCCAACTACGAGCAGTACTTC

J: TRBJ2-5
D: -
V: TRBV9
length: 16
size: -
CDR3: CASSSNLRGGRETQYF
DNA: TGTGCCAGCAGCTCCAACCTGAGGGGGGGGAGGGAGACCCAGTACTTC

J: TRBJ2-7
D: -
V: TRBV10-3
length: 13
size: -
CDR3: CAIRVAGSDEQYF
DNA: TGTGCCATCAGGGTTGCCGGGAGCGACGAGCAGTACTTC

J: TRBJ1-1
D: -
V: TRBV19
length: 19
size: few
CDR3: CASSMHSPTVRGGGTEAFF
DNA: TGTGCCAGTAGTATGCACTCCCCGACTGTTCGAGGGGGGGGCACTGAAGCTTTCTTT

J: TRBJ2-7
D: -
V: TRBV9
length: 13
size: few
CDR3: CASSVAVGYEQYF
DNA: TGTGCCAGCAGCGTAGCTGTCGGTTACGAGCAGTACTTC

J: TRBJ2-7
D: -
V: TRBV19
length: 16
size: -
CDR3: CASSAPGHRAFYEQYF
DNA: TGTGCCAGTAGTGCGCCGGGACACCGGGCTTTCTACGAGCAGTACTTC

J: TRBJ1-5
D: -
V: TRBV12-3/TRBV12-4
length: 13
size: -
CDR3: CASSPMSGQPQHF
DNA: TGTGCCAGCAGTCCGATGTCGGGTCAGCCCCAGCATTTT

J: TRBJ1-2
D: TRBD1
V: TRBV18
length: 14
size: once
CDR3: CASSQKGTGGGYTF
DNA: TGTGCCAGCTCTCAAAAGGGGACAGGGGGCGGCTACACCTTC

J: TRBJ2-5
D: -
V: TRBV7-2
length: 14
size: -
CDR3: CASSLVGRQATQYF
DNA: TGTGCCAGCAGCTTAGTAGGCAGGCAAGCGACCCAGTACTTC

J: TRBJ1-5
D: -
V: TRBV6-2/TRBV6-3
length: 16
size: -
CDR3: CASSYSTYFGNQPQHF
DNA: TGTGCCAGCAGTTACTCGACATATTTTGGCAATCAGCCCCAGCATTTT

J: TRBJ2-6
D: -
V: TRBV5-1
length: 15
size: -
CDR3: CASSETVSGANVLTF
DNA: TGCGCCAGCAGCGAGACAGTATCTGGGGCCAACGTCCTGACTTTC

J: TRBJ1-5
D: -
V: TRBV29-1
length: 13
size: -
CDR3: CSVAGNSNQPQHF
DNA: TGCAGCGTTGCGGGAAATAGCAATCAGCCCCAGCATTTT

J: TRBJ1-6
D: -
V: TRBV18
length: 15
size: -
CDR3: CASSPAAGNNSPLHF
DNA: TGTGCCAGCTCACCAGCGGCAGGGAATAATTCACCCCTCCACTTT

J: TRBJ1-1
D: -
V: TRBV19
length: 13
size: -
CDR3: CASSPQREAEAFF
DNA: TGTGCCAGTAGCCCTCAGAGGGAGGCTGAAGCTTTCTTT

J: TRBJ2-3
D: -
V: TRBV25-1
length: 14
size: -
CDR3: CASSEWRSTDTQYF
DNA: TGTGCCAGCAGTGAATGGCGGAGCACAGATACGCAGTATTTT

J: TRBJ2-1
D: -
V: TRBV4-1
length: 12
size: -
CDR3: CASSQVTGEQFF
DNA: TGCGCCAGCAGCCAAGTTACCGGTGAGCAGTTCTTC

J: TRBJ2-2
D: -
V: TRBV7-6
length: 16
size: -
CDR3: CASSLLRDKNTGELFF
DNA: TGTGCCAGCAGCCTCCTCCGGGACAAGAACACCGGGGAGCTGTTTTTT

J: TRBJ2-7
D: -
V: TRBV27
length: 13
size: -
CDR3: CASARRGGREQYF
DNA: TGTGCCAGCGCCAGGAGGGGTGGGCGCGAGCAGTACTTC

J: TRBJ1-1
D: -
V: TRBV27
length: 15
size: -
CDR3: CASSSTQSAGTEAFF
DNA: TGTGCCAGCAGTTCCACTCAGTCAGCGGGCACTGAAGCTTTCTTT

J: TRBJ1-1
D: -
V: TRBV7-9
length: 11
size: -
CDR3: CASSPGLEAFF
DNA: TGTGCCAGCAGCCCGGGACTAGAAGCTTTCTTT

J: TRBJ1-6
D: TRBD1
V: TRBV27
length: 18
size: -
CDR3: CARQTGTGVSSYNSPLHF
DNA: TGTGCCAGACAAACCGGGACAGGGGTTAGCTCCTATAATTCACCCCTCCACTTT

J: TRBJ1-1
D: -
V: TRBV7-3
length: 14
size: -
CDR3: CASSLWAGNTEAFF
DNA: TGTGCCAGCAGCTTATGGGCAGGGAACACTGAAGCTTTCTTT